The next 5 T cell receptor beta chains were all read from a single sample in a study of blood T cells in healthy people across ages. The second PCR ran roughly 6 to 11 cycles with a sample-barcoded 5' primer and J-beta primers. TCRdb re-called the 5' RACE reads through MiXCR, storing one row per CDR3 protein. The repertoire holds about 800,000 distinct CDR3 sequences, with around 25% as singletons. This sample was also put to use in a study of T cells of mothers and their children.

The specimen was blood. The receptors stem from a boy younger than 18 in good health.

This rearrangement joins TRBV28 to TRBJ1-1, with 10 positions matching TRBD1. Germline assignment: CDR1 MDHEN and CDR2 SYDVKM. The CDR3 has 16 residues. The J segment lost 1 base and the V segment lost 3 bases, leaving 5 bases of the junction unmatched. In DNA form, the CDR3 reads TGTGCCAGCAGTTTTGACAGGGGGCGCGGGAACACTGAAGCTTTCTTT. Its translation: CASSFDRGRGNTEAFF.

This rearrangement joins TRBV21-1 to TRBJ2-7; TRBD1, the D gene given by the table, was not confirmed from the DNA. The better agreement between TRBJ2-1 and the DNA end casts doubt on the J call. TRBV21-1 is noted as a pseudogene. There are 17 residues in the CDR3. The CDR3 spells CASSKDSQGQLVDEQFF. The CDR3 DNA reads TGTGCCAGCAGCAAAGATAGCCAGGGTCAGCTTGTCGATGAGCAGTTCTTC.

This chain joins TRBV9 and TRBJ2-3; 7 bases fit TRBD2. This CDR3 spans 16 amino acids. After removal of 0 bases from V and 2 bases from J, the junction contained 6 bases not matched to a gene. Germline CDR1 is SGDLS and CDR2 is YYNGEE. The DNA for the CDR3 is TGTGCCAGCAGCGTAGAGAGCGGGGTATACACAGATACGCAGTATTTT. Translated: CASSVESGVYTDTQYF.

This clonotype has more than one count but fewer than ten. The CDR3 DNA reads as TGTGCCAGCAGTACCCCGGGCGAGAGCCAAGAGACCCAGTACTTC. It yields the protein CASSTPGESQETQYF. The chain has TRBV28 and TRBJ2-5; D is unresolved. Deletions cut 5 bases from V and 1 base from J, with 14 bases between. This CDR3 has 15 amino acids. CDR1 and CDR2 from the germline V gene are MDHEN and SYDVKM.

Remarks on this clonotype: In this CDR3 the conserved last residue, phenylalanine or tryptophan, is missing, so a read error is likely. The genes are TRBV19 and TRBJ2-6; possibly TRBD2 for D (5 bases). Trimming removed 6 bases from V and 2 bases from J, with 8 bases in between. CDR3 length: 14 amino acids. Germline lookup yields CDR1 LNHDA and CDR2 SQIVND (reference sequence). The CDR3 protein is CASREATGANVLTI. Written as DNA, the CDR3 is TGTGCCAGTAGGGAGGCGACTGGGGCCAACGTCCTGACTATC.